This T cell receptor (beta chain) was obtained from a study of T-cell reconstitution after alpha-beta-depleted transplantation in children. Germline V gene lookup returns CDR1 SGHRS and CDR2 YFSETQ. The CDR3 has 16 residues. V was clipped by 0 bases and J by 6 bases, with 16 bases between them. The study, taken as a whole, reports: Alpha-beta T cells present about two months after transplant were reported to originate from several hundred expanded graft clones.

This clonotype has just a few counts. Antigen specificity is unknown. Unique molecular identifiers were used to barcode this TCRbeta library. TCRdb reanalysed the PCR reads using MiXCR and keeps one entry per CDR3 protein. The data contain 900,000 or so distinct CDR3 sequences, 15% to 20% of them singletons. This TCR derives from a male patient younger than 18 who had a stem cell transplant for acute lymphoblastic leukemia, so the T cells may come from the graft donor. The specimen was PBMCs, mostly from graft donor cells, collected 360 days after TCRalphabeta/CD19-depleted stem cell transplant. The chain uses TRBV5-1 and TRBJ1-5, with a weak D call TRBD1 (6 bases). For the CDR3, the DNA is TGCGCCAGCAGCTTGGCCCCACAGGGAAAAAGTCAGCCCCAGCATTTT. It translates to CASSLAPQGKSQPQHF.